The next 24 T cell receptor beta chains were all read from a single sample in a study of blood T cells in healthy people across ages. Next came a second PCR, run for 7 to 11 cycles, which used a sample-barcoded 5' primer along with a J-beta primer mix. MiXCR was run by TCRdb on the 5' RACE reads, yielding one entry per CDR3 protein. Of around 800,000 distinct CDR3 sequences detected, around half appear once; the ten largest clones hold roughly 20%. What was sequenced was blood. These receptor sequences come from an older man in good health.

There are many counts of this clonotype. V usage is TRBV20-1 and J usage is TRBJ2-1, with D possibly being TRBD1 or TRBD2 (5 bases each). Germline V lookup: CDR1 DFQATT, CDR2 SNEGSKA (reference sequence). The V end was cut by 1 base, the J end by 4 bases, with 14 bases between. The length of the CDR3 is 15 residues. CDR3 loop: CSARGGDPEYNEQFF. In DNA, the CDR3 is TGCAGTGCTAGAGGAGGGGACCCTGAGTACAATGAGCAGTTCTTC.

Ten or more counts support this clonotype. A much larger clone lies a single base off, so this may be a read error. The CDR3 bases are TGCAGCGCCTGTTCAGGGTTTGCCGAGCAGTACTTC. Translation: CSACSGFAEQYF. The rearrangement links TRBV29-1 to TRBJ2-7, with a tentative D call TRBD1 (5 bases). V was pared by 7 bases and J by 6 bases, with 16 bases between. The CDR3 is made up of 12 amino acids. Germline CDR1 SQVTM, CDR2 ANQGSEA.

The chain is built from TRBV7-2 and TRBJ2-1; no clear D. Trimming took 1 base from V and 5 from J, leaving 9 bases between them. The germline gives CDR1 SGHTA, CDR2 FQGNSA. The CDR3 is 14 amino acids. CDR3 coding DNA: TGTGCCAGCAGCTTAGGCAGGCAGAACAATGAGCAGTTCTTC. This codes for CASSLGRQNNEQFF.

The V and J genes are TRBV20-1 and TRBJ1-2; D ambiguous. This CDR3 contains 13 residues. Trimming cost V 2 bases and J 0 bases, with 7 bases left between them. Germline lookup yields CDR1 DFQATT and CDR2 SNEGSKA (reference sequence). The CDR3 DNA is TGCAGTGCTAGACAGGACCCTAACTATGGCTACACCTTC. Its protein is CSARQDPNYGYTF.

V usage is TRBV20-1 and J usage is TRBJ2-1, with 8 bases fitting TRBD2. V lost 2 bases, J lost 5 bases, and 5 bases stayed unmatched. Per germline, CDR1 DFQATT and CDR2 SNEGSKA (reference sequence). The CDR3 runs 14 residues. For the CDR3, the DNA is TGCAGTGCTAGATTCCTAGCGGGCAACAATGAGCAGTTCTTC. Protein product: CSARFLAGNNEQFF.

This clonotype came up many times. The chain carries TRBV15 and TRBJ2-3, with 8 bases aligning to TRBD2. V shed 0 bases, J shed 14 bases, and the junction held 7 bases outside the gene matches. CDR1 and CDR2 (germline): LNHNV, YYDKDF (reference sequence). The CDR3 totals 13 residues. CDR3 sequence (DNA): TGTGCCACCAGCAGAGATACCAGCGGGAGTGGGTATTTT. It is translated as CATSRDTSGSGYF.

This clonotype appeared many times. The chain recombines TRBV6-4 with TRBJ2-3; D is undetermined. V dropped 4 bases and J dropped 3 bases, with 14 bases sitting between them. The CDR3 covers 15 residues. Germline values: CDR1 MRHNA, CDR2 SNTAGT. Here the CDR3 reads CASSATTLPTDTQYF. Here the CDR3 DNA reads TGTGCCAGCAGTGCGACGACCCTACCTACAGATACGCAGTATTTT.

As concerns this clonotype: This may arise from a read error, as a much more abundant clone is one base away. The chain recombines TRBV29-1 with TRBJ2-7; D is uncertain. V gave up 4 bases and J gave up 3 bases, with 13 bases separating them. The length of the CDR3 is 13 residues. The germline V gene encodes CDR1 SQVTM and CDR2 ANQGSEA. CDR3 in amino acids: CSVAPQSFYEQYF. The DNA of the CDR3 is TGCAGCGTTGCCCCCCAGAGCTTCTACGAGCAGTACTTC.

There are many counts of this clonotype. The gene calls are TRBV6-2 or TRBV6-3 and TRBJ2-7; no definite D call. The CDR3 spans 11 residues. From germline, CDR1 is MNHEY and CDR2 SVGEGT. V gave up 6 bases and J gave up 3 bases, with 6 bases separating them. CDR3 nucleotides: TGTGCCAGCAGGTCCCACTACGAGCAGTACTTC. Its translation is CASRSHYEQYF.

This clonotype occurred a few times. The rearrangement joins TRBV20-1 to TRBJ2-1, with no clear D. The CDR3 spans 15 residues. Deletions cut 1 base from V and 2 bases from J, with 12 bases between. Looked up from germline, CDR1 is DFQATT and CDR2 is SNEGSKA (reference sequence). The CDR3 protein is CSARALSGTYNEQFF. CDR3 coding DNA: TGCAGTGCTAGAGCCTTATCCGGAACCTACAATGAGCAGTTCTTC.

V gene TRBV12-3 or TRBV12-4 combines with J gene TRBJ2-3; unclear D gene. The CDR3 runs 17 residues. The V end was cut by 2 bases, the J end by 0 bases, with 15 bases between. Written as DNA, the CDR3 is TGTGCCAGCAGTTTACGTCGACCTGGGCTGAGCACAGATACGCAGTATTTT. Translation gives CASSLRRPGLSTDTQYF.

About this clonotype: At one boundary the junction diverges from the germline segment, which might be a read error. CDR3 protein: CASRKQASGNAIYF. The CDR3 coding sequence is TGTGCCAGCAGAAAACAGGCCTCTGGAAACGCCATATATTTT. The chain employs TRBV12-3 or TRBV12-4 and TRBJ1-3, with D possibly being TRBD1 (5 bases). This CDR3 contains 14 residues.

This clonotype was counted ten times or more. J is TRBJ2-1 and V is TRBV12-3 or TRBV12-4; TRBD1 matches 7 bases. CDR3 length: 14 amino acids. V trimming: 6 bases; J trimming: 7 bases; junction bases outside the gene matches: 9. CDR3 in amino acids: CASSPGQYGNEQFF. The CDR3 nucleotides read TGTGCCAGCAGCCCGGGACAGTATGGGAATGAGCAGTTCTTC.

This clonotype occurred a few times. This chain joins TRBV20-1 and TRBJ2-5, with D unclear. Germline CDR1 and CDR2: DFQATT and SNEGSKA (reference sequence). The V gene lost 4 bases and the J gene lost 3 bases, with 9 bases spanning the gap. The CDR3 is 12 residues long. The CDR3 DNA is TGCAGTGCTACGGTCCGTAAAGAGACCCAGTACTTC. This sequence encodes CSATVRKETQYF.

This clonotype was counted a few times. V gene TRBV5-1 combines with J gene TRBJ2-5, with D possibly being TRBD2 (6 bases). V lost 1 base and J 2 bases, leaving 9 bases between the germline ends. The CDR3 runs 14 residues. CDR1 is SGHRS and CDR2 is YFSETQ in the germline V gene. The CDR3 DNA reads TGCGCCAGCAGCTTGCAGGGACTTCAAGAGACCCAGTACTTC. Translated: CASSLQGLQETQYF.

Only a few counts were recorded for this clonotype. This sequence joins TRBV5-1 and TRBJ2-1, with D unclear. This CDR3 is built from 14 residues. Germline values: CDR1 SGHRS, CDR2 YFSETQ. The V gene lost 0 bases and the J gene lost 5 bases, with 9 bases spanning the gap. The CDR3 reads CASSLETVDNEQFF. In DNA form, the CDR3 reads TGCGCCAGCAGCTTGGAAACAGTAGACAATGAGCAGTTCTTC.

The chain employs TRBV20-1 and TRBJ2-7; possible D gene TRBD2, 5 bases. Germline CDR1 reads DFQATT; CDR2 reads SNEGSKA (reference sequence). CDR3 length: 16 amino acids. Trimming removed 1 base from V and 1 base from J, with 17 bases in between. The CDR3 nucleotides read TGCAGTGCTAGAGGGGGAGTGGCAAAAGGGTCCTACGAGCAGTACTTC. This gives the protein CSARGGVAKGSYEQYF.

This clonotype has at least ten counts. A read error may produce the germline difference seen at one junction end. This chain links TRBV5-1 with TRBJ2-6, with D uncertain. Germline CDR1 SGHRS, CDR2 YFSETQ. The CDR3 sequence is 14 residues long. DNA of the CDR3: TGTGCCAGCAGCTTAGACTCTGGGGCCAACGTCCTGACTTTC. Protein product: CASSLDSGANVLTF.

In this sample, this clonotype turned up once. The chain has TRBV7-2 and TRBJ1-4; no clear D. Germline V gene sequence: CDR1 SGHTA, CDR2 FQGNSA. V lost 3 bases, J lost 4 bases, and 9 bases lay in between. The CDR3 spans 14 residues. In nucleotides, the CDR3 is TGTGCCAGCAGCTTTGGGTCAAATAATGAAAAACTGTTTTTT. It encodes CASSFGSNNEKLFF.

This clonotype was seen a few times. The chain has TRBV28 and TRBJ2-3; 8 bases fit TRBD1. The CDR3 has 13 residues. The ends lost 2 bases at V and 8 bases at J; junction bases unmatched: 3. CDR1 MDHEN and CDR2 SYDVKM come from the germline V gene. In nucleotides, the CDR3 is TGTGCCAGCAGTTTACAGGGGGCAGCTACGCAGTATTTT. Protein: CASSLQGAATQYF.

The rearrangement joins TRBV28 to TRBJ1-2; D unclear. The CDR3 contains 14 residues. Trimming took off 6 bases at V and 0 bases at J, with 11 bases between the two ends. Germline V gives CDR1 MDHEN, CDR2 SYDVKM. The CDR3 loop reads CASRHLTSNYGYTF. CDR3 in DNA: TGTGCCAGCAGACACTTGACGTCTAACTATGGCTACACCTTC.

The chain links TRBV3-1 to TRBJ1-6, with a possible D match to TRBD1 (6 bases). Trimming took off 9 bases at V and 9 bases at J, with 18 bases between the two ends. The CDR3 extends over 14 amino acids. The V gene's germline CDR1 is LGHDT and CDR2 YNNKEL (reference sequence). The CDR3 DNA reads as TGTGCCAGTACTCCGGCGCAGGGGAGTTCACCCCTCCACTTT. This encodes CASTPAQGSSPLHF.

V usage is TRBV7-2 and J usage is TRBJ2-4, with no clear D. Trimming removed 1 base from V and 13 bases from J, with 8 bases in between. CDR3 size: 11 residues. Germline lookup yields CDR1 SGHTA and CDR2 FQGNSA. The CDR3 DNA reads as TGTGCCAGCAGCTTAGGCAGAGTCCAGTACTTC. Amino acids: CASSLGRVQYF.

This clonotype was seen at least ten times. The J gene is TRBJ2-1, the V gene TRBV12-3 or TRBV12-4; unclear D gene. The CDR3 has 11 residues. Trimming removed 5 bases from V and 9 bases from J, with 8 bases in between. CDR3 DNA sequence: TGTGCCAGCAGTCTCTCCCCTGAGCAGTTCTTC. It codes for CASSLSPEQFF.